Presented here are 22 T cell receptor beta chains from one specimen sequenced in a study of tumor and adjacent non-tumor tissue in lung cancer. The library came from three nested PCR rounds adapted from ARM-PCR protocols. TCRdb reprocessed the multiplex PCR reads via MiXCR and lists one record per CDR3 protein. Counted here are 78,000 or so distinct CDR3 sequences, around 75% occurring once; the ten biggest clones make up 13%. The template was RNA from unsorted bulk tissue. Sequencing was done on a sample of lung tumor tissue. Receptors were obtained from a woman aged 45 to 65 with non-small cell lung cancer.

This clonotype was counted only a few times. Sequence at one end of the junction differs from germline and may be a read error. CDR3 loop: CSAPRGRASSDTQYF. The CDR3 bases are TGCAGTGCCCCGCGCGGGAGGGCCTCCTCAGACACGCAGTATTTT. V and J are TRBV20-1 and TRBJ2-3; 9 positions match TRBD2. Germline V gene data show CDR1 as DFQATT and CDR2 as SNEGSKA (reference sequence). The CDR3 has 15 residues.

Remarks on this clonotype: At one end, the junction sequence differs from germline, possibly due to a read error. The rearrangement joins TRBV11-1 to TRBJ2-1, with D possibly being TRBD2 (6 bases). CDR3 length: 14 amino acids. Germline lookup yields CDR1 SGHAT and CDR2 FQDESV (reference sequence). CDR3 in amino acids: CASAVGGSYNGQFF. CDR3 nucleotide sequence: TGTGCCAGCGCAGTTGGGGGGTCCTACAATGGGCAGTTCTTC.

Turning to this clonotype: Its ends do not fully match the called genes, so a read error is possible. J is TRBJ2-7 and V is TRBV6-2 or TRBV6-3; D not resolved. This CDR3 has 13 residues. Germline assignment: CDR1 MNHEY and CDR2 SVGEGT. CDR3 in amino acids: CASSYLETYEQYF. Written as DNA, the CDR3 is TGTGCCAGCAGTTACTTGGAAACCTACGAGCAATACTTC.

Remarks on this clonotype: One end of the junction fails to match germline, which may point to a read error. J is TRBJ2-3 and V is TRBV29-1; D is ambiguous. The CDR3 has 13 amino acids. Germline V gene lookup returns CDR1 SQVTM and CDR2 ANQGSEA. The DNA for the CDR3 is TGCAGCGTTGGTCAGGCCAGCACAGATACGCACTATTTT. This encodes CSVGQASTDTHYF.

A remark on this clonotype: The junction differs from germline at one of its ends, possibly a read error. This chain connects TRBV24-1 to TRBJ2-5; D not resolved. This CDR3 is built from 14 residues. Germline CDR1 KGHDR, CDR2 SFDVKD. For the CDR3, the DNA is TGTGCCACCAGTGATGTCCAGGACCAAGAGACCCAGTATTTC. Its protein product is CATSDVQDQETQYF.

The chain combines TRBV10-3 with TRBJ2-3; D could derive from TRBD1 or TRBD2 (6 bases each). The CDR3 length is 17 residues. V dropped 10 bases and J dropped 6 bases, with 29 bases sitting between them. The V gene's germline CDR1 is ENHRY and CDR2 SYGVKD. The CDR3 DNA reads as TGTGCCACCGCCCGGGGGCTAAAGGGAGTCGAGGCGGATACGCAGTATTTT. The encoded protein is CATARGLKGVEADTQYF.

J is TRBJ2-3 and V is TRBV11-2; possible D gene TRBD2, 6 bases. Germline V gives CDR1 SGHAT, CDR2 FQNNGV. Trimming removed 8 bases from V and 7 bases from J, with 13 bases in between. There are 12 residues in the CDR3. CDR3 DNA: TGTGCCAGCGGCCGCGGGGAATATACGCAGTATTTT. It encodes CASGRGEYTQYF.

Worth noting for this clonotype: It may be a read error: a sequence one base away is much more abundant. The chain is built from TRBV5-1 and TRBJ2-7; 7 bases are a match to TRBD1. CDR1 and CDR2 (germline): SGHRS, YFSETQ. The CDR3 is made up of 15 amino acids. V dropped 4 bases and J dropped 3; count of bases not matched to a gene: 10. The CDR3 DNA follows: TGCGCCAGCAGCCCGGTGACAGGGTTTATCTACGAGCAGTACTTC. Amino acids: CASSPVTGFIYEQYF.

Worth noting for this clonotype: One end of the junction does not line up with germline, which may come from a read error. The chain carries TRBV4-1 and TRBJ2-7; D possibly corresponds to TRBD1 (6 bases). The CDR3 totals 17 residues. In germline, CDR1 is MGHRA, CDR2 YSYEKL. DNA of the CDR3: TGCGCCAGCAACCAAGTTCGGGTTAACAGGGCTACCTACGAACAGTACTTC. Its protein is CASNQVRVNRATYEQYF.

As for this clonotype: At one end the junction does not follow the germline gene, possibly because of a read error. The J gene is TRBJ2-7, the V gene TRBV12-3 or TRBV12-4; TRBD2 aligns across 9 bases. The CDR3 extends over 15 amino acids. CDR3 DNA: TGTGTCAGCAGTTTTGCGGCTAGCGGGACCTACGAGCGGTACTTC. It is translated as CVSSFAASGTYERYF.

The rearrangement uses TRBV20-1 and TRBJ2-4; possibly TRBD1 for D (7 bases). Germline CDR1 is DFQATT and CDR2 is SNEGSKA (reference sequence). The CDR3 is made up of 17 amino acids. V was trimmed by 7 bases and J by 6 bases, leaving 28 bases between them. The CDR3 region has the DNA TGCAGTGTTAGCGTCTCAGGGGGTGCGGGATCCGGAAACATTCAGTACTTC. Its protein is CSVSVSGGAGSGNIQYF.

This clonotype was found once. The conserved closing phenylalanine or tryptophan is absent in this CDR3, likely reflecting a read error. V is TRBV4-1 and J is TRBJ2-3, with D perhaps TRBD1 or TRBD2 (5 bases each). The CDR3 loop spans 16 amino acids. Per the germline V gene, CDR1 is MGHRA and CDR2 is YSYEKL. The CDR3 is CASSQEGWPGTDTQYS. The CDR3 DNA sequence: TGCGCCAGCAGTCAAGAGGGGTGGCCAGGCACAGATACGCAGTATTCT.

As regards this clonotype: The conserved final phenylalanine or tryptophan is absent from the CDR3, which likely points to a read error. The DNA is left out, because the CDR3 cannot be placed on it with certainty; the CDR3 is given as TCRdb lists it. The V and J genes are TRBV4-1 and TRBJ2-7; TRBD2 reflects the table's D call only, with no check against the DNA. The CDR3 has 14 residues if both end residues are counted. CDR1 MGHRA and CDR2 YSYEKL come from the germline V gene. The CDR3 protein is CASSQEATSYGQYS.

For this clonotype: The junction differs from germline at one of its ends, possibly a read error. The rearrangement joins TRBV11-2 to TRBJ2-1; D is unresolved. The germline gives CDR1 SGHAT, CDR2 FQNNGV. There are 13 residues in the CDR3. CDR3 DNA: TGTGCAAGGAGCTTAGGTCTAAACAATGAACAGTTCTTC. It encodes CARSLGLNNEQFF.

Details on this clonotype: The CDR3 carries no conserved terminal phenylalanine or tryptophan, so it likely arises from a read error. The chain links TRBV20-1 to TRBJ2-7, with 9 positions matching TRBD1. Trimming removed 2 bases from V and 3 bases from J; junction bases left unmatched: 5. Germline V gene sequence: CDR1 DFQATT, CDR2 SNEGSKA (reference sequence). The CDR3 covers 14 residues. The CDR3 here is CSARNLDRGYEQYL. DNA of the CDR3: TGCAGTGCTAGAAATCTGGACAGGGGCTACGAGCAGTACCTC.

This chain links TRBV5-4 with TRBJ2-1, with a possible D match to TRBD1 (6 bases). Germline V CDR1 and CDR2: SGHNT, YYREEE (reference sequence). Trimming left V 10 bases short and J 8 bases short, with 34 bases between. CDR3 size: 18 residues. CDR3 sequence: CAGSLGALVRGALDEQFF. In DNA form, the CDR3 reads TGTGCCGGAAGCTTGGGGGCTCTGGTCCGTGGGGCGTTGGATGAGCAGTTCTTC.

Note on this clonotype: No conserved phenylalanine or tryptophan is present at the end of the CDR3, so a read error is the likely explanation. The rearrangement joins TRBV20-1 to TRBJ2-7, with a weak D call TRBD1 (5 bases). This CDR3 contains 14 residues. Germline CDR1 reads DFQATT; CDR2 reads SNEGSKA (reference sequence). The DNA for the CDR3 is TGCAGTGCCAGAGCCTCGACAGTACTCAAGGAGCAGTACCTC. Its translation is CSARASTVLKEQYL.

About this clonotype: It may be a read error: a sequence one base away is much more abundant. The rearrangement links TRBV7-8 to TRBJ2-7; 12 bases match TRBD1. Germline values: CDR1 SGHVS, CDR2 FQNEAQ. The CDR3 totals 19 residues. The CDR3 spells CASSFISGTGGFGRYERYF. Written as DNA, the CDR3 is TGTGCCAGCAGCTTCATTTCGGGGACAGGGGGCTTCGGTCGTTACGAGCGGTACTTC.

Comments on this clonotype: One junction end does not reproduce the germline sequence, and a read error may be involved. The gene calls are TRBV11-2 and TRBJ1-6, with unresolved D. This CDR3 contains 15 residues. CDR1 is SGHAT, CDR2 FQNNGV, per germline. For the CDR3, the DNA is TGTACCAGCAGTCCAGGAGAGGGTCATAATTCACCCCTTCACTTT. It translates to CTSSPGEGHNSPLHF.

There are a few counts of this clonotype. J is TRBJ2-3 and V is TRBV7-2; 10 bases agree with TRBD2. The CDR3 loop spans 17 amino acids. V shed 4 bases and J 4 bases; nucleotides not matched to a gene: 11. Germline CDR1 SGHTA, CDR2 FQGNSA. CDR3 amino acids: CASSSRPSGSNADTQYF. The CDR3 DNA sequence: TGTGCCAGCAGCTCAAGGCCTAGCGGGAGTAACGCAGATACGCAGTATTTT.

As concerns this clonotype: Its ends do not fully match the called genes, so a read error is possible. The V gene is TRBV5-4, the J gene TRBJ2-3; TRBD1 agrees at 8 bases. Germline CDR1 reads SGHNT; CDR2 reads YYREEE (reference sequence). The CDR3 spans 13 residues. CDR3 nucleotides: TGTGCCTGCAACAGGGGGAGCACTGATACGCAGTATTTT. Translated: CACNRGSTDTQYF.

In its sample, this clonotype was seen many times. A read error may be the cause here, since a much bigger clone is one base away. Without the conserved terminal phenylalanine or tryptophan, this CDR3 likely stems from a read error. The chain combines TRBV12-3 or TRBV12-4 with TRBJ2-5; possible D gene TRBD1, 5 bases. The V and J ends lost 5 bases and 5 bases respectively, with 9 bases between them. The CDR3 extends over 12 amino acids. CDR3 loop: CASSPKGETQYS. The CDR3, as DNA: TGTGCCAGCAGTCCAAAGGGGGAGACCCAGTACTCC.